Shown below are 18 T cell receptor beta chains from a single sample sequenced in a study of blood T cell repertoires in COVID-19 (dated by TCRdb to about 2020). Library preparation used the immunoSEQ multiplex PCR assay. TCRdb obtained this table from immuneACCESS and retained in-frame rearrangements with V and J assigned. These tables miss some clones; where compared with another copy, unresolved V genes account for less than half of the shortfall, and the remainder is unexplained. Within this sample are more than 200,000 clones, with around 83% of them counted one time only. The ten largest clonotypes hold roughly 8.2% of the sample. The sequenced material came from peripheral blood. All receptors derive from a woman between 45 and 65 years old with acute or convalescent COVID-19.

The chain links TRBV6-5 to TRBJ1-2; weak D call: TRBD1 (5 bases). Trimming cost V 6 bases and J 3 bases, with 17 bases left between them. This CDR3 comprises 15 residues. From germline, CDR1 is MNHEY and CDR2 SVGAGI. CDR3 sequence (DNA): TGTGCCAGCAGGTCCGGGGGGGGGAACGACTATGGCTACACCTTC. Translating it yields CASRSGGGNDYGYTF.

This CDR3 is CASSPGTGKAKNIQYF. The CDR3, as DNA: TGCGCCAGCAGTCCCGGGACAGGGAAAGCCAAAAACATTCAGTACTTC. V is TRBV10-1 and J is TRBJ2-4; 9 bases fit TRBD1. V was clipped by 5 bases and J by 0 bases; unmatched bases: 5. Germline V gene lookup returns CDR1 WNHNN and CDR2 SYGVQD (reference sequence). CDR3 length: 16 amino acids.

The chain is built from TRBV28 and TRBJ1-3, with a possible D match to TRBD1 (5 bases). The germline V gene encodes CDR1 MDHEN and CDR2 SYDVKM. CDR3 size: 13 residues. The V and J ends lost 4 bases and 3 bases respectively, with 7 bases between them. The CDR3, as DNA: TGTGCCAGCAGTTGGGGGGATGGAAACACCATATATTTT. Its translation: CASSWGDGNTIYF.

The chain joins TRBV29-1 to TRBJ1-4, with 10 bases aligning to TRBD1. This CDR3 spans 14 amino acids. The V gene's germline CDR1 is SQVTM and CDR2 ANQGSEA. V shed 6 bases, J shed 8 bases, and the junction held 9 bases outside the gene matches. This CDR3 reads CSVNLGQGDEKLFF. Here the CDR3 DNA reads TGCAGCGTGAACCTCGGACAGGGGGACGAAAAACTGTTTTTT.

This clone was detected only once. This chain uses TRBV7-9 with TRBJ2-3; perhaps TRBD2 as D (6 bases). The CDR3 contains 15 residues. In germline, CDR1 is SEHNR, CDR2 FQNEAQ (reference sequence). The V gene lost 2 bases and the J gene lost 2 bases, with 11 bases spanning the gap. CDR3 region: CASSLRDFSTDTQYF. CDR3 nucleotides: TGTGCCAGCAGCTTACGGGACTTTTCCACAGATACGCAGTATTTT.

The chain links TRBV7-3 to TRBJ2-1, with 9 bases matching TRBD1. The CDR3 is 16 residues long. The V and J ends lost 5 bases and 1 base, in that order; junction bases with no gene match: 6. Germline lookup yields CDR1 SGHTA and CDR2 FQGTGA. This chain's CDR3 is CASSGTGTGSYNEQFF. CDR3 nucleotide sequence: TGTGCCAGCAGCGGGACCGGGACAGGGTCCTACAATGAGCAGTTCTTC. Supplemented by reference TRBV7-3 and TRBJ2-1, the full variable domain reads GAGVSQTPSNKVTEKGKYVELRCDPISGHTALYWYRQSLGQGPEFLIYFQGTGAADDSGLPNDRFFAVRPEGSVSTLKIQRTERGDSAVYLCASSGTGTGSYNEQFFGPGTRLTVL.

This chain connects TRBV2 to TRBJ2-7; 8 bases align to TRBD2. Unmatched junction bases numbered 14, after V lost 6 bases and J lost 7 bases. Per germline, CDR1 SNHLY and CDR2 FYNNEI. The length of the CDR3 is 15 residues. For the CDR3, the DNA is TGTGCCAGCAGCGGGGGGGCGCTCCCGTTTTGGGAGCAGTACTTC. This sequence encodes CASSGGALPFWEQYF.

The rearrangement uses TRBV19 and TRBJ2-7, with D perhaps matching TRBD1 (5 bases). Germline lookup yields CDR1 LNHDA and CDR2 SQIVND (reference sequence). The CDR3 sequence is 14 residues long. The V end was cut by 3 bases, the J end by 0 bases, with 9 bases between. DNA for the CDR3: TGTGCCAGTAGTATGTGGGGCAGCTCCTACGAGCAGTACTTC. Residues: CASSMWGSSYEQYF.

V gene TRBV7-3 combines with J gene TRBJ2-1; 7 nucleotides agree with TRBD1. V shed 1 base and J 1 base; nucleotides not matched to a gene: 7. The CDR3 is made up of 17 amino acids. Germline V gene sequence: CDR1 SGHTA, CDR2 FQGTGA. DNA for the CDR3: TGTGCCAGCAGCTTAATGGCCGTCAGGGGGTCCTACAATGAGCAGTTCTTC. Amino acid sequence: CASSLMAVRGSYNEQFF. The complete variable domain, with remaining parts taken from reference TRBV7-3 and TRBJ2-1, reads GAGVSQTPSNKVTEKGKYVELRCDPISGHTALYWYRQSLGQGPEFLIYFQGTGAADDSGLPNDRFFAVRPEGSVSTLKIQRTERGDSAVYLCASSLMAVRGSYNEQFFGPGTRLTVL.

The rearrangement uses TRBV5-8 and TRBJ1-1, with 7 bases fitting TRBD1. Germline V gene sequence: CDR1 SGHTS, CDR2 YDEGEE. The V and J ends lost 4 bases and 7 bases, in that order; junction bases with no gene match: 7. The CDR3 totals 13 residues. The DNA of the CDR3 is TGTGCCAGCAGCCCAAAAACAGGGGATGAAGCTTTCTTT. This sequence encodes CASSPKTGDEAFF.

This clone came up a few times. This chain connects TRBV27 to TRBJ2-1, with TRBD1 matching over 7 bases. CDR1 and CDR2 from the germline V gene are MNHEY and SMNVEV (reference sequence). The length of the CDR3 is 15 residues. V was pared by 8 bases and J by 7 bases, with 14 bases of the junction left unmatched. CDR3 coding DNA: TGTGCCAGCGGATTAGGGGGCTTTTTAATGAATGAGCAGTTCTTC. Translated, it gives CASGLGGFLMNEQFF.

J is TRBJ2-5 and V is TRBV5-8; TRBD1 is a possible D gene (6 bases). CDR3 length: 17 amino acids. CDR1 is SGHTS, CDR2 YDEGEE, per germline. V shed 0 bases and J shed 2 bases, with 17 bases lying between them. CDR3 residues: CASSLGLGTKSQETQYF. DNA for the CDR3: TGTGCCAGCAGCTTGGGCCTAGGGACAAAGAGTCAAGAGACCCAGTACTTC.

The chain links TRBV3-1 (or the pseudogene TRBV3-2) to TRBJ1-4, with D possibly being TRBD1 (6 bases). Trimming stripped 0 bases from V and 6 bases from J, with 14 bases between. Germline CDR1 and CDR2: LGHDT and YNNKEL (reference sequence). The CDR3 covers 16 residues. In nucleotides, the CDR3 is TGTGCCAGCAGCCAAGAACAGGGCTATGATCATGAAAAACTGTTTTTT. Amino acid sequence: CASSQEQGYDHEKLFF.

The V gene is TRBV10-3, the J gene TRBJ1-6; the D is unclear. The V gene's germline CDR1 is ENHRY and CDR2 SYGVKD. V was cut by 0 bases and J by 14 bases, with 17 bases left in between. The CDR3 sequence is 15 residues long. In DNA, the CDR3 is TGTGCCATCAGTGAGTCAGTTGATCGCGGCGGAGCCCTCCACTTT. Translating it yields CAISESVDRGGALHF.

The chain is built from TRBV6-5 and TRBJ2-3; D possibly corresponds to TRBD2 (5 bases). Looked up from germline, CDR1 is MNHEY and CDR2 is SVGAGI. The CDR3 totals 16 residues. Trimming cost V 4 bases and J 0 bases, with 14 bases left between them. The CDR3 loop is CASSLGKRSSTDTQYF. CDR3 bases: TGTGCCAGCAGTTTAGGAAAGCGGAGCAGCACAGATACGCAGTATTTT.

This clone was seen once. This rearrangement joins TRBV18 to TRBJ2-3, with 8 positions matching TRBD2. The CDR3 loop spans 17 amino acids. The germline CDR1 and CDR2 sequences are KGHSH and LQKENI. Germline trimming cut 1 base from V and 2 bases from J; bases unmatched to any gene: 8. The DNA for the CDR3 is TGTGCCAGCTCACCACGCGAGGTAGCGGGGAACACAGATACGCAGTATTTT. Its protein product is CASSPREVAGNTDTQYF.

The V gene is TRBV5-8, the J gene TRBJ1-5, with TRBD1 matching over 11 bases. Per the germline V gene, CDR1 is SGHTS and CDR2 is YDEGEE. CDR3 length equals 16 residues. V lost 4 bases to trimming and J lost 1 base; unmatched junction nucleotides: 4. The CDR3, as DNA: TGTGCCAGCAGCAGGGGACAGGGGGTAAGCAATCAGCCCCAGCATTTT. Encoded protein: CASSRGQGVSNQPQHF.

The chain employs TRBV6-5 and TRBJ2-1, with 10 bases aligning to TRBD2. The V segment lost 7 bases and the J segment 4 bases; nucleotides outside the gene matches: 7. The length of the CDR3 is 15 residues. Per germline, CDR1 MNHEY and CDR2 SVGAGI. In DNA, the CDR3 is TGTGCCAGCAATACAGCGGGAGGGCGGTACAATGAGCAGTTCTTC. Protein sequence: CASNTAGGRYNEQFF.